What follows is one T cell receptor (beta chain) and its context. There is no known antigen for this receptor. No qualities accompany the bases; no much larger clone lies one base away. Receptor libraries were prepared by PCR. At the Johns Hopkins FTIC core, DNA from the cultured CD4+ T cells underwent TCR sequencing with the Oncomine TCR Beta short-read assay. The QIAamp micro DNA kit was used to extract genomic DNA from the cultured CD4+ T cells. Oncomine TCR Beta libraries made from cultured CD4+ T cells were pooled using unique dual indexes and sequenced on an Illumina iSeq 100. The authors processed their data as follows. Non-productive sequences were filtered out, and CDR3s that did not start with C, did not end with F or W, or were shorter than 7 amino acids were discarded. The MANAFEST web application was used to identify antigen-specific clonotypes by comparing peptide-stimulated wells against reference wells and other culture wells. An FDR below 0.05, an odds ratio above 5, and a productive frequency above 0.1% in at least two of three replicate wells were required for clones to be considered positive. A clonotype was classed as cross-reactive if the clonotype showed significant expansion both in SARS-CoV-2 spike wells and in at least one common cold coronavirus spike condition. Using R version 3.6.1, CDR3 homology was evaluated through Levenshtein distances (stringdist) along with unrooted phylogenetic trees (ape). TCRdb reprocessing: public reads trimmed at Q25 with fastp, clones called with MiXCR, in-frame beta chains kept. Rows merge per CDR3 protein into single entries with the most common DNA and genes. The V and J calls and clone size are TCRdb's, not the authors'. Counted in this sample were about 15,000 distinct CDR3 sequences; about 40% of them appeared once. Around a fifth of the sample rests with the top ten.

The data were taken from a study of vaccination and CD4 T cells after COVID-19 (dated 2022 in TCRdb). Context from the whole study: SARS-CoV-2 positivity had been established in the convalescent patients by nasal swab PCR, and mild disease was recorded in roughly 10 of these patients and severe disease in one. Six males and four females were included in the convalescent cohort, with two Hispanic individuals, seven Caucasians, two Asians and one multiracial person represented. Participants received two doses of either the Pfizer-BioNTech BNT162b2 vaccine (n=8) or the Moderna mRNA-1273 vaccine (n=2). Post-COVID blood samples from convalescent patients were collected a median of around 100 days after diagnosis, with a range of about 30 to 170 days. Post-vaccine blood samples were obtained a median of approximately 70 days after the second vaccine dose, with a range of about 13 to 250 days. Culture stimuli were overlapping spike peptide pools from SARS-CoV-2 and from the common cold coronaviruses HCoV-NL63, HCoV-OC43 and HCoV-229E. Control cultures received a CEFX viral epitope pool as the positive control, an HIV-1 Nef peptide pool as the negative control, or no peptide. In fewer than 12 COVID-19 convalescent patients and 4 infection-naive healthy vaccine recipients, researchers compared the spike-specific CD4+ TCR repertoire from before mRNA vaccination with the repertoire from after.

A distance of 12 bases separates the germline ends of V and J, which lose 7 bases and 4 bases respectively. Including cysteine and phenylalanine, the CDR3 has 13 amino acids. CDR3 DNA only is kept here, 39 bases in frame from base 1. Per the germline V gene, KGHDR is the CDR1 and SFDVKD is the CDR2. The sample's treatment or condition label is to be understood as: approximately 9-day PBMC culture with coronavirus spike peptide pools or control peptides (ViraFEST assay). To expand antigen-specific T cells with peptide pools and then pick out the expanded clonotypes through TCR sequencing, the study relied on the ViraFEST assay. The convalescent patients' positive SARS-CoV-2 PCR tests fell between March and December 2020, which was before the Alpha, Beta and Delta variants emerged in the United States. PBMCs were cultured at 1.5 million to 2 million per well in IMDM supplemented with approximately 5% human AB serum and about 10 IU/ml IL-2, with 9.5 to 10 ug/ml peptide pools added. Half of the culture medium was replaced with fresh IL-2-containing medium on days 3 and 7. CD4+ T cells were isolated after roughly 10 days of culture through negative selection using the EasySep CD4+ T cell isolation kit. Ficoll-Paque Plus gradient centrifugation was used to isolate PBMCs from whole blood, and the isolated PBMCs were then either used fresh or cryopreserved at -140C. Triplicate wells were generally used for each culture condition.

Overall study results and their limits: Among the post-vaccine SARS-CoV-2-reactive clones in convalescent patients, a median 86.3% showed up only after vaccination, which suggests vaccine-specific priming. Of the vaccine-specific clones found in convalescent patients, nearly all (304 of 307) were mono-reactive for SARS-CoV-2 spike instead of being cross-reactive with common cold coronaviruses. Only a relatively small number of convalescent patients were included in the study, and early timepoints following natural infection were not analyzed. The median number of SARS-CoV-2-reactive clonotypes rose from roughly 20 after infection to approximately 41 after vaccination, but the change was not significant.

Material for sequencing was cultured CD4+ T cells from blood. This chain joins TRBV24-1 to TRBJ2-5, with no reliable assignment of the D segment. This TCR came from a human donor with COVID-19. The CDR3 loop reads CATRSPVAETQYF. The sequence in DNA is TGTGCCACCAGGAGTCCCGTCGCAGAGACCCAGTACTTC.